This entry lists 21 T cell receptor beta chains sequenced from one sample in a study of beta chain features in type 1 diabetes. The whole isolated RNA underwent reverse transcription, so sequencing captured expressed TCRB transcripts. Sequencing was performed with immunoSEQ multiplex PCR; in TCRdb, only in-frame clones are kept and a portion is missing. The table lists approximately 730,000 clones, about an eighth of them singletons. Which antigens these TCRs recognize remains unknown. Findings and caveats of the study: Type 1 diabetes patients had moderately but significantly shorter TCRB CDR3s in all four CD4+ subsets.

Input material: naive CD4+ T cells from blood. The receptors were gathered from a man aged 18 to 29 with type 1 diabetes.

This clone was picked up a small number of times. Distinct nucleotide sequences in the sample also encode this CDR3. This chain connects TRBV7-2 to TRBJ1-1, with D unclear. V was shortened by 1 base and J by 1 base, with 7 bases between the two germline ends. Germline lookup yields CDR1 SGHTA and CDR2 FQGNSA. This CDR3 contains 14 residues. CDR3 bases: TGTGCCAGCAGCTTAGTTAGACAGAACACTGAAGCTTTCTTT. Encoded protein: CASSLVRQNTEAFF.

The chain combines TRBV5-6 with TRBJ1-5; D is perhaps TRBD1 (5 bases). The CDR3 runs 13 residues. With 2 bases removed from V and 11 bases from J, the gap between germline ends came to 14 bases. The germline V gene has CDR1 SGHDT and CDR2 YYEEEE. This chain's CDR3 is CASSLWDFGTQHF. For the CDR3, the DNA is TGTGCCAGCAGCTTATGGGACTTTGGGACCCAGCATTTT.

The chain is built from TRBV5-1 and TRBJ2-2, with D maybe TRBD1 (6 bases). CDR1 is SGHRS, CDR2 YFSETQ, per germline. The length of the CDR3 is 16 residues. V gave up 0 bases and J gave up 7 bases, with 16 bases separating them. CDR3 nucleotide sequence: TGCGCCAGCAGCTTGGAGGGACACAAGAGGATCGGGGAGCTGTTTTTT. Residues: CASSLEGHKRIGELFF.

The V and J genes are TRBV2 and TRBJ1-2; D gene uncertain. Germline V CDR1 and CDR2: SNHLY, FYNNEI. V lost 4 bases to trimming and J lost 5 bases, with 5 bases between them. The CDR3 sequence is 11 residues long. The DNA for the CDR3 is TGTGCCAGCAGTGGGCTATATGGCTACACCTTC. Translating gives CASSGLYGYTF. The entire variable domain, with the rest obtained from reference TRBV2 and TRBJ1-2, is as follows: EPEVTQTPSHQVTQMGQEVILRCVPISNHLYFYWYRQILGQKVEFLVSFYNNEISEKSEIFDDQFSVERPDGSNFTLKIRSTKLEDSAMYFCASSGLYGYTFGSGTRLTVV.

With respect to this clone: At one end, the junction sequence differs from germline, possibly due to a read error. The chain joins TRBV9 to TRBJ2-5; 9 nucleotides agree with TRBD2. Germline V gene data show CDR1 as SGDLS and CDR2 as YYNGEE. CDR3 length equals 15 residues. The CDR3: CANSVGGGAGETQYF. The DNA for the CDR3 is TGTGCCAACAGCGTTGGCGGGGGGGCAGGGGAGACCCAGTACTTC.

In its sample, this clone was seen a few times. CDR3 sequence reads: CASSSFGLPGEKLFF. The CDR3 DNA follows: TGTGCCAGCAGCTCTTTTGGGCTTCCGGGTGAAAAACTGTTTTTT. V gene TRBV7-9 combines with J gene TRBJ1-4; D is uncertain. CDR1 is SEHNR and CDR2 is FQNEAQ in the germline V gene (reference sequence). Trimming shortened V by 4 bases and J by 7 bases, and 16 bases separated the two germline ends. This CDR3 has 15 amino acids.

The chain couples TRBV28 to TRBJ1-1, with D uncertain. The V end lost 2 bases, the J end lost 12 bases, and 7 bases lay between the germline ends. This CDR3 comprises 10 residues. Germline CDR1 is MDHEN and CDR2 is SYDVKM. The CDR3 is CASSLASTFF. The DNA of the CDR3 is TGTGCCAGCAGTTTAGCATCGACTTTCTTT.

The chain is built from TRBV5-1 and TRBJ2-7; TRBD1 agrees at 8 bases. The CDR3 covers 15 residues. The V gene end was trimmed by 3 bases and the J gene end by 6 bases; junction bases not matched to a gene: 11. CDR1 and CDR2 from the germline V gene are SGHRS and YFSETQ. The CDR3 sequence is CASSYGQGRGGEQYF. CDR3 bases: TGCGCCAGCAGCTACGGACAGGGCCGGGGAGGCGAGCAGTACTTC.

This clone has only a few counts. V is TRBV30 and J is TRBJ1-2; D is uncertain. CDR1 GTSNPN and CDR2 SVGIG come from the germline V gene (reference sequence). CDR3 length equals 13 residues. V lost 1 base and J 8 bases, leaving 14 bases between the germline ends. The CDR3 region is CAWSGTSLVGYTF. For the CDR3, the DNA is TGTGCCTGGAGTGGGACTTCCTTAGTAGGCTACACCTTC.

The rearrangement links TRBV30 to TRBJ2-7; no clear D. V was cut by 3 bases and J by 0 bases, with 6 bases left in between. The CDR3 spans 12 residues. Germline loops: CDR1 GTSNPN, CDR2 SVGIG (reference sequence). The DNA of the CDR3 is TGTGCCTGGAGCCTCGGCTCCTACGAGCAGTACTTC. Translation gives CAWSLGSYEQYF.

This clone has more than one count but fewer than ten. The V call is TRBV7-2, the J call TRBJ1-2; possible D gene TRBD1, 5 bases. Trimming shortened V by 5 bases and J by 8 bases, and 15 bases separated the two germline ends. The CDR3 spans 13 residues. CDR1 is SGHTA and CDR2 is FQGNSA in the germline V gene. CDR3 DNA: TGTGCCAGCAGCGCATTTGGGGCTGTAGGCTACACCTTC. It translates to CASSAFGAVGYTF. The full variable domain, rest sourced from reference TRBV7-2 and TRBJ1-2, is GAGVSQSPSNKVTEKGKDVELRCDPISGHTALYWYRQSLGQGLEFLIYFQGNSAPDKSGLPSDRFSAERTGGSVSTLTIQRTQQEDSAVYLCASSAFGAVGYTFGSGTRLTVV.

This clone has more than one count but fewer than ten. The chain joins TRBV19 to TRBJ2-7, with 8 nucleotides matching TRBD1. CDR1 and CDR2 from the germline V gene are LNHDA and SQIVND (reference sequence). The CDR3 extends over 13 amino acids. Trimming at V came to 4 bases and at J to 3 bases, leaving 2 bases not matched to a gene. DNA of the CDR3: TGTGCCAGTAGTAAGGACAGGGACTACGAGCAGTACTTC. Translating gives CASSKDRDYEQYF.

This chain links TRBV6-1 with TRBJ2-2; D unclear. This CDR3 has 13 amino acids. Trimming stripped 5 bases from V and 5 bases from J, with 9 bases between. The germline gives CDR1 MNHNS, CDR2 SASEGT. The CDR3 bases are TGTGCCAGCAGTCCCCCTAGAACCGGGGAGCTGTTTTTT. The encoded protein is CASSPPRTGELFF.

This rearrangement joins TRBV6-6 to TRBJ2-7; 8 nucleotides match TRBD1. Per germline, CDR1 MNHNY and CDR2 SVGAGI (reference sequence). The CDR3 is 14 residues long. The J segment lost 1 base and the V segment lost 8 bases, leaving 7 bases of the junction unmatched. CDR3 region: CASRVRQGSYEQYF. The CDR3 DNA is TGTGCCAGCCGGGTTCGACAGGGGTCCTACGAGCAGTACTTC.

CDR3: CASSVDWQGESPLHF. CDR3 DNA sequence: TGTGCCAGCAGCGTAGATTGGCAGGGTGAATCACCCCTCCACTTT. The rearrangement uses TRBV9 and TRBJ1-6; D is perhaps TRBD1 (5 bases). The CDR3 sequence is 15 residues long. Germline CDR1 and CDR2: SGDLS and YYNGEE. V was shortened by 0 bases and J by 10 bases, with 14 bases between the two germline ends.

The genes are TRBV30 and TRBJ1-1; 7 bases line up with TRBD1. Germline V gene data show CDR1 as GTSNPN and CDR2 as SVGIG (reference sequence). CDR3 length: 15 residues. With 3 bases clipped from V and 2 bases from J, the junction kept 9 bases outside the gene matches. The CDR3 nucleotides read TGTGCCTGGAGACCTCAAGACAGGGATAACACTGAAGCTTTCTTT. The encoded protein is CAWRPQDRDNTEAFF. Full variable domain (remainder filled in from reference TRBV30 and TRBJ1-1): SQTIHQWPATLVQPVGSPLSLECTVEGTSNPNLYWYRQAAGRGLQLLFYSVGIGQISSEVPQNLSASRPQDRQFILSSKKLLLSDSGFYLCAWRPQDRDNTEAFFGQGTRLTVV.

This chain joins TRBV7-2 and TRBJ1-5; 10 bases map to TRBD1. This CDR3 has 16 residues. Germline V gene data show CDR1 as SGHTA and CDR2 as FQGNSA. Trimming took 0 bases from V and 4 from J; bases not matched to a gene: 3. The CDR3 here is CASSLAGQGNNQPQHF. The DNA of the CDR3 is TGTGCCAGCAGCTTAGCGGGACAGGGGAATAATCAGCCCCAGCATTTT.

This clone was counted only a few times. This CDR3 is CASSRAPLADEQFF. The CDR3 coding sequence is TGCGCCAGCAGCCGAGCCCCCTTGGCGGATGAGCAGTTCTTC. The rearrangement uses TRBV4-1 and TRBJ2-1; no clear D. Trimming removed 4 bases from V and 8 bases from J, with 15 bases in between. CDR3 length: 14 amino acids. Germline V gene sequence: CDR1 MGHRA, CDR2 YSYEKL.

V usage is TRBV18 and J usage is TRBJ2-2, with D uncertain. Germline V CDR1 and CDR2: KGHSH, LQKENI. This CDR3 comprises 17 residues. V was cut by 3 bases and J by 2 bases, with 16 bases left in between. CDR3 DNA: TGTGCCAGCTCACCTGTGGAGCCGGCCCTTAACACCGGGGAGCTGTTTTTT. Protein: CASSPVEPALNTGELFF.

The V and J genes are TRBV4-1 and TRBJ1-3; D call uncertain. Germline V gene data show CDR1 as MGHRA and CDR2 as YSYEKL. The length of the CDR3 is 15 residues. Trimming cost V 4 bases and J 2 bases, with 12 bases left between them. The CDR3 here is CASSPWTSAGNTIYF. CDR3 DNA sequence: TGCGCCAGCAGCCCGTGGACGTCTGCTGGAAACACCATATATTTT.

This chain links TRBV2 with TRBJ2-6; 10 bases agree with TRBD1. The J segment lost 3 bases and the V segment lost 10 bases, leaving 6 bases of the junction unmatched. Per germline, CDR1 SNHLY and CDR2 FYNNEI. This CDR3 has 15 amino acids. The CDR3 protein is CATDRGPNGANVLTF. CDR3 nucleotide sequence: TGTGCCACCGACAGGGGGCCAAATGGGGCCAACGTCCTGACTTTC.